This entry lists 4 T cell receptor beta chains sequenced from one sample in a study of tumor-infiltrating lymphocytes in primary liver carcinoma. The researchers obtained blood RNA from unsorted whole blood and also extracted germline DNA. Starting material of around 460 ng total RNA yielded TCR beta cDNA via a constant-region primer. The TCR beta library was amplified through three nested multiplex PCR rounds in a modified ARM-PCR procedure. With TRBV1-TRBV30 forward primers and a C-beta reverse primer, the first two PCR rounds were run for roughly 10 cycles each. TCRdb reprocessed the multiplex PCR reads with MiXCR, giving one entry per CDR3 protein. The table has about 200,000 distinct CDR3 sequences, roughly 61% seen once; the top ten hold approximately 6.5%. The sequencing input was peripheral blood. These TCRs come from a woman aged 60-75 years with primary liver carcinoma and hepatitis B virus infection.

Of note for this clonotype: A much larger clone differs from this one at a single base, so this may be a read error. Written as DNA, the CDR3 is TGTGCCAGCAGCCTGGGCTGGGCCTACGAGCAGTACTTC. It is translated as CASSLGWAYEQYF. The rearrangement uses TRBV6-1 and TRBJ2-7; unclear D gene. Germline V gene data show CDR1 as MNHNS and CDR2 as SASEGT. The CDR3 spans 13 residues. V was clipped by 6 bases and J by 2 bases, with 11 bases between them.

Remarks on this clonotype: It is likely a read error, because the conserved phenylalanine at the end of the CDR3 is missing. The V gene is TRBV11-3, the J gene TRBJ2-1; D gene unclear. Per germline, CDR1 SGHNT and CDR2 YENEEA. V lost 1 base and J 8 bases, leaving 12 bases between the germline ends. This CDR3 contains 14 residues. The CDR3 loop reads CASSLGESFDEQFL. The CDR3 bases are TGTGCCAGCAGCTTAGGCGAGAGTTTTGATGAGCAGTTCTTG.

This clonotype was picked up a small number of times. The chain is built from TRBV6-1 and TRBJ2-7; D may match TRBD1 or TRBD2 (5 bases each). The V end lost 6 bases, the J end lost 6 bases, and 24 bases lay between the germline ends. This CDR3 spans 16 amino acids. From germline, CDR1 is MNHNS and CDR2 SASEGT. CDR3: CASRSVRGVPLFEQYF. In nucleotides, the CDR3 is TGTGCCAGCAGGTCTGTGAGGGGTGTCCCCCTTTTCGAGCAGTACTTC.

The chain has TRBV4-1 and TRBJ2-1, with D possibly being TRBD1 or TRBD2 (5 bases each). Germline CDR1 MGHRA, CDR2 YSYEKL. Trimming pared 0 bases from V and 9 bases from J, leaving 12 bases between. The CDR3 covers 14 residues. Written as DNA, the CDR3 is TGCGCCAGCAGCCAAGATATTAGTGGGGGTGAGCAGTTCTTC. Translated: CASSQDISGGEQFF.